This T cell receptor (beta chain) was documented in a study of T cells in localized non-small cell lung cancer. This CDR3 region has 17 residues. Trimming shortened V by 0 bases and J by 0 bases, and 13 bases separated the two germline ends. Germline V lookup: CDR1 SGDLS, CDR2 YYNGEE. To note about this clone: Its antigen is as yet unknown.

Produced via immunoSEQ multiplex PCR; TCRdb's table is partial and in-frame only. The sample yields approximately 1,500 clones, around 35% seen once. Whole-study results and caveats: Greater T cell density in blood accompanied longer overall survival.

The rearrangement uses TRBV9 and TRBJ2-1; possibly TRBD2 for D (6 bases). Here the sequenced sample was lung tumor tissue, taken before any cancer treatment. The receptor was derived from a female donor over 55 with stage I lung adenocarcinoma. DNA for the CDR3: TGTGCCAGCAGCGTAGGCGCTAGCGTAAGCTCCTACAATGAGCAGTTCTTC. It yields the protein CASSVGASVSSYNEQFF.